What follows are 10 T cell receptor beta chains derived from one specimen sequenced in a study of blood T cell repertoires in COVID-19. The data were produced by immunoSEQ multiplex PCR, yet TCRdb's version contains in-frame clones alone and is incomplete. The sample has some 360,000 clones, more than 70% seen once. Sequencing was done on a sample of peripheral blood. The receptors were gathered from an older woman with COVID-19, enrolled during active disease.

The chain joins TRBV18 to TRBJ2-5; 11 nucleotides agree with TRBD2. The CDR3 is 18 residues long. The germline V gene encodes CDR1 KGHSH and CDR2 LQKENI. With V trimmed by 3 bases and J by 1 base, 10 bases remained unmatched. CDR3 sequence reads: CASSPMGLAGGLQETQYF. The CDR3 nucleotides are TGTGCCAGCTCACCTATGGGCCTAGCGGGGGGACTCCAAGAGACCCAGTACTTC.

V gene TRBV13 combines with J gene TRBJ1-2; 10 bases are shared with TRBD1. The germline CDR1 and CDR2 sequences are PRHDT and FYEKMQ (reference sequence). V was clipped by 4 bases and J by 2 bases; unmatched bases: 4. The length of the CDR3 is 15 residues. The CDR3 reads CASSSWTGGNYGYTF. The CDR3 nucleotides read TGTGCCAGCAGCTCCTGGACAGGGGGGAACTATGGCTACACCTTC. Using reference TRBV13 and TRBJ1-2 for the parts outside the CDR3, the full variable domain is AAGVIQSPRHLIKEKRETATLKCYPIPRHDTVYWYQQGPGQDPQFLISFYEKMQSDKGSIPDRFSAQQFSDYHSELNMSSLELGDSALYFCASSSWTGGNYGYTFGSGTRLTVV.

This clone showed up just once. The chain couples TRBV19 to TRBJ2-7, with D maybe TRBD2 (8 bases). Germline V gene sequence: CDR1 LNHDA, CDR2 SQIVND (reference sequence). V shed 6 bases and J shed 6 bases, with 30 bases lying between them. This CDR3 comprises 18 residues. The CDR3 bases are TGTGCCAGTAGCCCGGGAGGGCAAGGGGGCATAAGGCGGAGCGAGCAGTACTTC. Translation gives CASSPGGQGGIRRSEQYF.

The genes are TRBV30 and TRBJ2-1, with D possibly TRBD1 on 5 matching bases. This CDR3 has 15 residues. Germline lookup yields CDR1 GTSNPN and CDR2 SVGIG (reference sequence). Trimming removed 0 bases at V and 2 bases at J, with 11 bases between. Here the CDR3 reads CAWSVEGAPYNEQFF. CDR3 in DNA: TGTGCCTGGAGTGTGGAAGGGGCGCCCTACAATGAGCAGTTCTTC.

The genes are TRBV6-6 and TRBJ1-5, with 9 bases fitting TRBD1. V trimming: 6 bases; J trimming: 7 bases; junction bases outside the gene matches: 10. CDR1 is MNHNY and CDR2 is SVGAGI in the germline V gene (reference sequence). This CDR3 is built from 15 residues. In nucleotides, the CDR3 is TGTGCCAGCAGAGAGATGGGACAGGGAGGGCAGCCCCAGCATTTT. Translated: CASREMGQGGQPQHF.

The chain employs TRBV30 and TRBJ2-1; 8 bases are shared with TRBD2. CDR3 length: 13 amino acids. Germline assignment: CDR1 GTSNPN and CDR2 SVGIG (reference sequence). The trim removed 3 bases at V and 5 bases at J, leaving 3 bases unmatched. CDR3: CAWSPGGHNEQFF. DNA for the CDR3: TGTGCCTGGAGCCCGGGAGGGCACAATGAGCAGTTCTTC.

This sequence joins TRBV19 and TRBJ2-5, with D maybe TRBD2 (6 bases). V was cut by 8 bases and J by 4 bases, with 20 bases left in between. Germline lookup yields CDR1 LNHDA and CDR2 SQIVND (reference sequence). This CDR3 contains 15 residues. As DNA, the CDR3 is TGTGCCAGTCGACCCTCGGGGCGGGGAGGAGAGACCCAGTACTTC. It codes for CASRPSGRGGETQYF.

This chain connects TRBV7-8 to TRBJ1-2; tentative D call: TRBD1 (5 bases). This CDR3 is built from 13 residues. The V end was cut by 5 bases, the J end by 1 base, with 8 bases between. CDR1 is SGHVS and CDR2 is FQNEAQ in the germline V gene. CDR3 DNA sequence: TGTGCCAGCAGCCCCGACAGTAACTATGGCTACACCTTC. It translates to CASSPDSNYGYTF.

DNA for the CDR3: TGCAGCGTTGGAGGGCTGGACACTGAAGCTTTCTTT. Translation gives CSVGGLDTEAFF. This chain joins TRBV29-1 and TRBJ1-1; no clear D gene. Germline CDR1 reads SQVTM; CDR2 reads ANQGSEA. Trimming shortened V by 4 bases and J by 3 bases, and 9 bases separated the two germline ends. This CDR3 is built from 12 residues.

This chain connects TRBV2 to TRBJ1-6; 11 bases agree with TRBD1. With 1 base clipped from V and 5 bases from J, the junction kept 4 bases outside the gene matches. Looked up from germline, CDR1 is SNHLY and CDR2 is FYNNEI. The CDR3 runs to 17 residues. CDR3 nucleotide sequence: TGTGCCAGCAGTGAAGTCGGACAGGGGGCTGATAATTCACCCCTCCACTTT. Protein product: CASSEVGQGADNSPLHF.